Listed below are T cell receptor beta chains from one sample, sequenced in a study of cytomegalovirus exposure and HLA in healthy donors. The protocol was immunoSEQ multiplex PCR, while the TCRdb copy is restricted to in-frame clones and leaves out a portion. The table records some 79,000 clones, 78% of them present only once. Material for sequencing was PBMCs. The source is a male donor in good health and CMV-seropositive. CDR3s include the opening cysteine and the closing phenylalanine or tryptophan. The order of the fields is V gene, J gene, clone size, D gene, CDR3 DNA, CDR3 protein. D genes are given only for firm matches. The listing skips clone size in some rows; elsewhere it reads once, few, many or a size class.

>TRBV6-1|TRBJ2-7|few|NA
TGTGCCAGCAGTGCTGGACGGGACTTAAAAGTACCCTACGAGCAGTACTTC
CASSAGRDLKVPYEQYF
>TRBV7-8|TRBJ2-7|NA|TRBD1
TGTGCCAGCAGCTTAGACCGGGACAGGGCTTACGAGCAGTACTTC
CASSLDRDRAYEQYF
>TRBV18|TRBJ1-1|NA|NA
TGTGCCACGTGCAGGGATACAATGAACACTGAAGCTTTCTTT
CATCRDTMNTEAFF
>TRBV19|TRBJ2-1|NA|TRBD2
TGTGCCAGTTCCGATAGCGGGATCGTCTACAATGAGCAGTTCTTC
CASSDSGIVYNEQFF
>TRBV5-4|TRBJ2-3|NA|TRBD2
TGTGCCAGCAGCTTGGTTCGGCTAGCGGGAGCAGGTGAAGATACGCAGTATTTT
CASSLVRLAGAGEDTQYF
>TRBV28|TRBJ1-2|NA|TRBD1
TGTGCCAGCAGCCCCCCCGGAAACAGGGGCTATGGCTACACCTTC
CASSPPGNRGYGYTF
>TRBV6-4|TRBJ2-3|NA|NA
TGTGCCAGCAGTGCCCGGGCGGCTAGCGGCACAGATACGCAGTATTTT
CASSARAASGTDTQYF
>TRBV4-2|TRBJ2-2|NA|NA
TGTGCCAGCAGCCAAGAACTCCGCCCCGGGGAGCTGTTTTTT
CASSQELRPGELFF
>TRBV9|TRBJ1-1|NA|NA
TGTGCCAGCAGCGTAGGACAGGTCGGGGAAGCTTTCTTT
CASSVGQVGEAFF
>TRBV5-1|TRBJ1-4|NA|NA
TGCGCCAGCAGCTCAGGCCGGATTAATGAAAAACTGTTTTTT
CASSSGRINEKLFF
>TRBV19|TRBJ1-5|NA|TRBD1
TGTGCCAGCCTACCCGGGACAGGGGGGTTTTATGGTCAGCCCCAGCATTTT
CASLPGTGGFYGQPQHF
>TRBV4-3|TRBJ2-1|NA|NA
TGCGCCAGCAGCTCTTCGGGGTCGCTTCACAATGAGCAGTTCTTC
CASSSSGSLHNEQFF